The 17 T cell receptor beta chains below come from one sample, sequenced in a study of molecular identifiers for immune sequencing clone quantification. TCRdb re-analysed the PCR reads in MiXCR, keeping a single row per CDR3 protein. The repertoire holds about 640,000 distinct CDR3 sequences, with 20% as singletons. Sequencing was performed on naive CD8+ T cells from blood, with Jurkat cell RNA spiked in. The subset here: FACS-sorted CD8+CD4-CCR7+CD45RA+ naive T cells. These TCRs come from a human donor in good health. Some libraries in this study had Jurkat cell RNA spiked in.

The V call is TRBV9, the J call TRBJ2-2; D perhaps matches TRBD1 (5 bases). This CDR3 is built from 14 residues. Germline CDR1 and CDR2: SGDLS and YYNGEE. V was cut by 3 bases and J by 6 bases, with 12 bases left in between. Here the CDR3 DNA reads TGTGCCAGCAGCGCGGTTCAGGGTGCCGGGGAGCTGTTTTTT. This gives the protein CASSAVQGAGELFF. Supplemented by reference TRBV9 and TRBJ2-2, the full variable domain reads DSGVTQTPKHLITATGQRVTLRCSPRSGDLSVYWYQQSLDQGLQFLIQYYNGEERAKGNILERFSAQQFPDLHSELNLSSLELGDSALYFCASSAVQGAGELFFGEGSRLTVL.

The chain is built from TRBV27 and TRBJ2-2; 8 bases fit TRBD1. J gave up 6 bases and V 3 bases, and 3 bases lay outside the gene matches. This CDR3 comprises 14 residues. Germline V gene data show CDR1 as MNHEY and CDR2 as SMNVEV (reference sequence). In nucleotides, the CDR3 is TGTGCCAGCAGTTTTGCAGGGGGCCCCGGGGAGCTGTTTTTT. Amino acids: CASSFAGGPGELFF.

This clonotype showed up many times. The chain recombines TRBV7-9 with TRBJ1-2; TRBD1 matches at 8 bases. V dropped 4 bases and J dropped 7; count of bases not matched to a gene: 5. The CDR3 loop spans 13 amino acids. Germline V gene data show CDR1 as SEHNR and CDR2 as FQNEAQ (reference sequence). CDR3 amino acids: CASSSGQGSGYTF. Here the CDR3 DNA reads TGTGCCAGCAGCTCAGGACAGGGTTCTGGCTACACCTTC.

At least ten counts were recorded for this clonotype. J is TRBJ1-1 and V is TRBV7-9, with 7 bases aligning to TRBD1. With V trimmed by 5 bases and J by 0 bases, 12 bases remained unmatched. Germline lookup yields CDR1 SEHNR and CDR2 FQNEAQ (reference sequence). This CDR3 is 17 amino acids long. The CDR3 nucleotides are TGTGCCAGCAGCCCGAGGGGGTTGGGGACAGTGAACACTGAAGCTTTCTTT. The encoded protein is CASSPRGLGTVNTEAFF.

This clonotype occurred many times. This chain connects TRBV12-3 or TRBV12-4 to TRBJ2-3, with 10 bases fitting TRBD2. V shed 0 bases and J 8 bases; nucleotides not matched to a gene: 11. This CDR3 spans 17 amino acids. CDR3 region: CASSLAESGGAFGTQYF. CDR3 sequence (DNA): TGTGCCAGCAGTTTAGCGGAGAGCGGGGGGGCATTTGGTACGCAGTATTTT.

To note about this clonotype: It is likely a read error, because the conserved phenylalanine at the end of the CDR3 is missing. The V gene is TRBV24-1, the J gene TRBJ2-2, with D possibly matching TRBD2 (6 bases). Trimming cost V 0 bases and J 7 bases, with 11 bases left between them. The CDR3 length is 15 residues. Germline assignment: CDR1 KGHDR and CDR2 SFDVKD. The chain's CDR3 is CATSDLSGDGGELFL. The CDR3 DNA is TGTGCCACCAGTGATTTGTCGGGGGACGGCGGGGAGCTGTTTCTT.

Comment on this clonotype: A read error is possible here, since a much larger clone lies one base away. The chain employs TRBV28 and TRBJ2-5; possible D gene TRBD2, 6 bases. The germline V gene encodes CDR1 MDHEN and CDR2 SYDVKM. The CDR3 is made up of 13 amino acids. As DNA, the CDR3 is TGTGCCAGCAGTTTTTCGGGGGTTGAGATCCAGTACTTC. Translating gives CASSFSGVEIQYF.

For this clonotype: The conserved closing phenylalanine or tryptophan is absent in this CDR3, likely reflecting a read error. V is TRBV7-2 and J is TRBJ2-7; 12 nucleotides agree with TRBD2. After removal of 1 base from V and 6 bases from J, the junction contained 7 bases not matched to a gene. Germline CDR1 and CDR2: SGHTA and FQGNSA. The CDR3 extends over 16 amino acids. CDR3: CASSLGLAGGPSEQYS. In nucleotides, the CDR3 is TGTGCCAGCAGCTTAGGCCTAGCGGGGGGGCCTTCCGAGCAGTACTCC.

For this clonotype: A much larger clone differs from this one at a single base, so this may be a read error. This sequence joins TRBV23-1 and TRBJ2-2, with 11 bases identical to TRBD2. TRBV23-1 is given ORF status, its function remaining uncertain. This CDR3 has 21 residues. CDR3 nucleotide sequence: TGCGCCAGCAGTCAAAAACGACTAGCGGGGCGGAGGGACTGTCGTGTCGGGGAGCTGTCTTTT. Protein sequence: CASSQKRLAGRRDCRVGELSF.

This chain connects TRBV5-6 to TRBJ1-1; D not certain. Germline loops: CDR1 SGHDT, CDR2 YYEEEE. The germline V and J ends were trimmed by 0 bases and 1 base, with 10 bases remaining between them. This CDR3 comprises 15 residues. The CDR3 bases are TGTGCCAGCAGCTTGGGTGGGTCTCAGAACACTGAAGCTTTCTTT. Protein sequence: CASSLGGSQNTEAFF.

Points on this clonotype: A read error may be the cause here, since a much bigger clone is one base away. This chain joins TRBV19 and TRBJ2-7; D may be TRBD1 (7 bases). The CDR3 length is 14 residues. The ends were cut back, 8 bases at V and 2 bases at J, with 16 bases in the middle. The V gene's germline CDR1 is LNHDA and CDR2 SQIVND (reference sequence). CDR3 sequence: CASPNRGGTYEQYF. The CDR3 region has the DNA TGTGCCAGTCCGAACAGGGGCGGGACCTACGAGCAGTACTTC.

This clonotype appeared many times. The genes are TRBV30 and TRBJ2-3; maybe TRBD2 (5 bases). Trimming removed 5 bases at V and 5 bases at J, with 11 bases between. The germline V gene encodes CDR1 GTSNPN and CDR2 SVGIG (reference sequence). This CDR3 region has 12 residues. The CDR3 sequence is CAWATRLDTQYF. Here the CDR3 DNA reads TGTGCCTGGGCCACTAGGCTAGATACGCAGTATTTT.

This clonotype was seen a few times. V is TRBV19 and J is TRBJ2-3, with D tentatively TRBD1 (6 bases). V lost 1 base, J lost 6 bases, and 17 bases lay in between. The CDR3 has 16 amino acids. Germline V gene sequence: CDR1 LNHDA, CDR2 SQIVND (reference sequence). The CDR3 protein is CASSIGGRGFIDTQYF. The CDR3 coding sequence is TGTGCCAGTAGTATAGGCGGCAGGGGTTTCATCGATACGCAGTATTTT.

This clonotype came up many times. The genes are TRBV2 and TRBJ1-4; maybe TRBD1 (6 bases). Germline CDR1 is SNHLY and CDR2 is FYNNEI. The CDR3 runs 14 residues. Trimming stripped 10 bases from V and 2 bases from J, with 14 bases between. In nucleotides, the CDR3 is TGTGCCACAGGCAGAGACAGGACTAATGAAAAACTGTTTTTT. Protein: CATGRDRTNEKLFF.

Concerning this clonotype itself: Relative to the germline gene, one junction end is altered; a read error may explain this. The chain has TRBV7-6 and TRBJ2-7, with D possibly TRBD1 on 6 matching bases. Germline CDR1 SGHVS, CDR2 FNYEAQ. The CDR3 sequence is 13 residues long. The CDR3 is CANGGGQPYGQYF. CDR3 DNA sequence: TGTGCCAACGGTGGTGGACAGCCCTACGGGCAGTACTTC.

A word on this clonotype: Since no conserved phenylalanine or tryptophan closes the CDR3, a read error is the likely cause. The chain employs TRBV29-1 and TRBJ1-4; TRBD1 is a possible D gene (6 bases). Germline-derived CDR1 and CDR2 are SQVTM and ANQGSEA. The length of the CDR3 is 13 residues. V lost 2 bases and J lost 4, with 8 bases in between. The CDR3 here is CSVETGFNEKLFY. The CDR3 DNA sequence: TGCAGCGTTGAAACAGGGTTTAATGAAAAACTGTTTTAT.

This clonotype was observed many times. V is TRBV20-1 and J is TRBJ2-7; either TRBD1 or TRBD2 may supply D (7 bases each). The CDR3 runs to 15 residues. CDR1 is DFQATT, CDR2 SNEGSKA, per germline (reference sequence). Trimming cost V 6 bases and J 0 bases, with 18 bases left between them. The CDR3 DNA reads as TGCAGTGCACAACTGCGGGGGACAGCCTCCTACGAGCAGTACTTC. Translated, it gives CSAQLRGTASYEQYF.